This T cell receptor beta chain is drawn from a study of T cell repertoires in cytomegalovirus infection. The wider study: Use of recently identified HLA-C-restricted and well-studied HLA-B-restricted CMV epitopes was part of the study. Study outcomes and limitations: Individuals carrying CMV plus the relevant HLA were identified by cumulative frequency of public TCR beta families.

From germline, CDR1 is KGHSH and CDR2 LQKENI. After removal of 4 bases from V and 5 bases from J, the junction contained 10 bases not matched to a gene. The CDR3 extends over 16 amino acids. This clonotype was observed a handful of times. Antigen: not known. TCRdb ran MiXCR on the reads and lists one entry per CDR3 protein. The sample yields about 770,000 distinct CDR3 sequences, around 29% seen once. The sequence was obtained from a human donor in good health (CMV status not recorded). Some clones in this sample may be carry-over from other donors' samples. The V call is TRBV18, the J call TRBJ2-1, with TRBD2 identical over 8 bases. The sample was cultured CD8+ T cells from PBMCs, taken from culture after CMV antigen stimulation. The chain's CDR3 is CASSQSSGGRNNEQFF. The CDR3 DNA reads as TGTGCCAGCTCACAATCGAGCGGGGGCAGAAACAATGAGCAGTTCTTC.